This T cell receptor (beta chain) was sequenced during a study of shared clonotypes between healthy human individuals. In germline, CDR1 is SSHAT, CDR2 FNYEAQ (reference sequence). The CDR3 is made up of 18 amino acids. TCRdb's table, derived via immunoSEQ multiplex PCR, lists solely in-frame clones and lacks some. The sample has over 2 million clones; roughly 95% are singletons. Concerning this clone: At one of its ends the junction is not consistent with the germline gene, which may arise from a read error.

V is TRBV7-7 and J is TRBJ2-1, with TRBD2 identical over 9 bases. Sequenced input: naive CD4+ T cells sorted from blood. Subset denoted: CD45RA+ positively selected. This sequence originates from a man aged 18 to 30 in good health. The CDR3 is CASSPVPGQWTSVDEQFF. The DNA of the CDR3 is TGTGCTAGCAGCCCAGTTCCGGGACAGTGGACTAGCGTGGATGAGCAGTTCTTC.